Sequencing of this TCR beta chain was carried out in a study of T-cell reconstitution after alpha-beta-depleted transplantation in children. The library targeted TCRbeta and was prepared with unique molecular identifiers. Each CDR3 protein gets one entry after TCRdb re-called the PCR reads with MiXCR. The sample records 640,000 or so distinct CDR3 sequences, around 17% being singletons. With V trimmed by 2 bases and J by 10 bases, 15 bases remained unmatched. Germline loops: CDR1 SGHTA, CDR2 FQGNSA. The CDR3 consists of 16 residues. This receptor was obtained from a human donor who donated a stem cell graft to a child with acute myeloid leukemia. Sequencing used PBMCs from the stem cell graft donor, obtained from the stem cell graft. The chain has TRBV7-2 and TRBJ1-2; 8 bases align to TRBD1. Written as DNA, the CDR3 is TGTGCCAGCAGCTTACATCCAGGACAGGGAAAGACGGCCTACACCTTC. Encoded protein: CASSLHPGQGKTAYTF.